This T cell receptor beta chain appears in the sequencing data of a study of response to subunit inactivated influenza vaccine. This CDR3 comprises 12 residues. The V end was cut by 6 bases, the J end by 4 bases, with 12 bases between. Germline CDR1 and CDR2: DFQATT and SNEGSKA (reference sequence). MiXCR was run by TCRdb on the RT-PCR reads, yielding one entry per CDR3 protein. This sample has about 620,000 distinct CDR3 sequences, with about 11% found just once. The sample was also reused in another study, on T cells expressing NK-cell markers. That report adds: Making the TCR beta cDNA relied on 5'RACE template switching with UMIs. Four of the donors also had these clonotypes leading their CD3+CD56-NKG2C+ fraction. What remained unclear was the HCMV specificity of expanded NKG2C+ T cell clones.

V and J are TRBV20-1 and TRBJ1-2; possible D gene TRBD1, 6 bases. This specimen was PBMCs from blood, taken on the day of vaccination. The sequence came from a man aged 45-60 years who received an inactivated influenza vaccine. The CDR3 spells CSASRGGYGYTF. The DNA of the CDR3 is TGCAGTGCGTCCAGGGGTGGCTATGGCTACACCTTC.